The rows below give T cell receptor beta chains drawn from one sample of a study of beta chain features in type 1 diabetes. Clones were read by immunoSEQ multiplex PCR, and TCRdb kept only the in-frame ones, dropping some. The data contain a few hundred thousand clones, around a quarter of them singletons. Sequencing was done on a sample of central memory CD4+ T cells from blood. These receptors all stem from a man aged 25 to 45 in good health. Both conserved end residues are part of each CDR3. Each record gives: CDR3 length, V gene, CDR3 protein.

length: 13
V: TRBV25-1
CDR3: CASRRDKTYEQYF

length: 19
V: TRBV27
CDR3: CASSLYGTSGRRAYNEQFF

length: 13
V: TRBV29-1
CDR3: CSVEEVPNTEAFF

length: 15
V: TRBV7-6
CDR3: CASSSQGGTNEKLFF

length: 12
V: TRBV25-1
CDR3: CASSQGTYEQYF

length: 13
V: TRBV5-1
CDR3: CASSLSPGYEQYF

length: 13
V: TRBV2
CDR3: CASSAGQQSVQYF

length: 14
V: TRBV19
CDR3: CASSASGSTDTQYF

length: 16
V: TRBV7-2
CDR3: CASSSQAGAGYNEQFF

length: 13
V: TRBV5-4
CDR3: CASSLDPTYEQYF

length: 14
V: TRBV4-3
CDR3: CASSQDMTSGRQFF

length: 17
V: TRBV5-1
CDR3: CASSSISGSGTKNIQYF

length: 15
V: TRBV18
CDR3: CASSQGTGASYEQYF

length: 15
V: TRBV29-1
CDR3: CSAPKPGGWYTEAFF

length: 14
V: TRBV13
CDR3: CASSSRGNQETQYF

length: 15
V: TRBV28
CDR3: CASSLAGTGEMEQYF

length: 10
V: TRBV6-6
CDR3: CASRTETQYF

length: 14
V: TRBV29-1
CDR3: CSAIPGLAGHEQYF

length: 12
V: TRBV2
CDR3: CARLQTPYGYTF

length: 13
V: TRBV30
CDR3: CAWQGIAADTQYF

length: 15
V: TRBV2
CDR3: CASRRQGVSYNEQFF

length: 13
V: TRBV30
CDR3: CAWTPQVNYGYTF

length: 14
V: TRBV30
CDR3: CAWDLNSATNEQFF

length: 16
V: TRBV5-8
CDR3: CASSLDLAGGKFEQFF

length: 11
V: TRBV7-2
CDR3: CASSPYTEAFF

length: 15
V: TRBV4-1
CDR3: CASSPAGTRGTGYTF

length: 13
V: TRBV4-3
CDR3: CASSQGRVGEQYF

length: 15
V: TRBV5-1
CDR3: CASSLETGRTYEQYF

length: 16
V: TRBV10-3
CDR3: CAIRPGLAGGTDTQYF

length: 18
V: TRBV5-1
CDR3: CASSQGTSGSISTDTQYF

length: 13
V: TRBV9
CDR3: CASSVDHGNEQFF

length: 14
V: TRBV9
CDR3: CASTEGVKTGELFF

length: 14
V: TRBV30
CDR3: CAWSVTWSGNTIYF

length: 12
V: TRBV5-1
CDR3: CASSLGDNEQFF

length: 12
V: TRBV30
CDR3: CASDGGRYEQYF

length: 15
V: TRBV5-4
CDR3: CASSLGSSGGNEQFF

length: 14
V: TRBV5-6
CDR3: CASSLAQLNQPQHF

length: 12
V: TRBV29-1
CDR3: CSVAGNQETQYF

length: 15
V: TRBV2
CDR3: CASRAGTSGRVEQFF

length: 14
V: TRBV7-2
CDR3: CASSLAAGGSEQYF

length: 13
V: TRBV18
CDR3: CASTGGRNTEAFF

length: 11
V: TRBV11-2
CDR3: CASSKNNEQFF

length: 15
V: TRBV6-5
CDR3: CASSPQWTSTDTQYF